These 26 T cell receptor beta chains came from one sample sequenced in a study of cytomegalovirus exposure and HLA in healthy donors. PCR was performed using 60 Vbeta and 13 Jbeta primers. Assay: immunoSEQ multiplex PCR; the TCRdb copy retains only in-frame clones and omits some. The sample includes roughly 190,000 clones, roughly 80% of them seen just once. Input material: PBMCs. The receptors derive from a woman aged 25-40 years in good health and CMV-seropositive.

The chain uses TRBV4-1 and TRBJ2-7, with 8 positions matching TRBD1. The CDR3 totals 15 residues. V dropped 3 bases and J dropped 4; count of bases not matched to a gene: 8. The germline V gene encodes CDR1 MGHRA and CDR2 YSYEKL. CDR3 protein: CASSHPGQGGYEQYF. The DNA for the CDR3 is TGCGCCAGCAGCCATCCTGGACAGGGAGGTTACGAGCAGTACTTC.

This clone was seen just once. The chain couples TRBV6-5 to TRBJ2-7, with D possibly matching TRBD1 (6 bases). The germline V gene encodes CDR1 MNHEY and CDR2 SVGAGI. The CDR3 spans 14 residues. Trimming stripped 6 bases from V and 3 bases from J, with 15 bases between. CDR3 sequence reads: CASRNRDTIYEQYF. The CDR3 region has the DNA TGTGCCAGCAGAAACCGGGACACTATCTACGAGCAGTACTTC.

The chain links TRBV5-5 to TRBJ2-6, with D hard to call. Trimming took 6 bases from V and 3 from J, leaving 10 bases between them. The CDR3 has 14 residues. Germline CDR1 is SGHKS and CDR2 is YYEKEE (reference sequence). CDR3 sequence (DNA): TGTGCCAGCATAGCTCTGCTTGGGGCCAACGTCCTGACTTTC. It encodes CASIALLGANVLTF. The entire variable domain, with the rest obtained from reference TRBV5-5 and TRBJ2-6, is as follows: DAGVTQSPTHLIKTRGQQVTLRCSPISGHKSVSWYQQVLGQGPQFIFQYYEKEERGRGNFPDRFSARQFPNYSSELNVNALLLGDSALYLCASIALLGANVLTFGAGSRLTVL.

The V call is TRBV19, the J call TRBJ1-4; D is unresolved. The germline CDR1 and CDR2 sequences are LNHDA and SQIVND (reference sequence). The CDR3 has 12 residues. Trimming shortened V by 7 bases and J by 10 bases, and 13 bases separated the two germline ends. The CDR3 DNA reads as TGTGCCAGTAACAGAAAGGAGGGAAAACTGTTTTTT. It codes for CASNRKEGKLFF.

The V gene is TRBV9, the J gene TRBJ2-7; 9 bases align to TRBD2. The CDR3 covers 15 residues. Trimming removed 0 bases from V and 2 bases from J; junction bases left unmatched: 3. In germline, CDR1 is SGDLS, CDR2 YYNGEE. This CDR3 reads CASSVASGETYEQYF. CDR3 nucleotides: TGTGCCAGCAGCGTAGCTAGCGGGGAGACCTACGAGCAGTACTTC.

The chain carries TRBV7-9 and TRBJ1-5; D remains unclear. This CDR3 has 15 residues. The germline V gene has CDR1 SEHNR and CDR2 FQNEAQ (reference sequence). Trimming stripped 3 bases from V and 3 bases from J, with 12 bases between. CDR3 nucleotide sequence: TGTGCCAGCAGCTTGGGAACGGGGAACAATCAGCCCCAGCATTTT. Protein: CASSLGTGNNQPQHF.

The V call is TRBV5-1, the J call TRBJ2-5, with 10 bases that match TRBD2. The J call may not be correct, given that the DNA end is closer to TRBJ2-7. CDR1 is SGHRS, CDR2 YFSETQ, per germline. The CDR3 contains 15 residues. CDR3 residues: CASSLVAGGSYEQYF. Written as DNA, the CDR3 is TGCGCCAGCAGCTTGGTAGCGGGGGGTTCCTACGAGCAGTACTTC.

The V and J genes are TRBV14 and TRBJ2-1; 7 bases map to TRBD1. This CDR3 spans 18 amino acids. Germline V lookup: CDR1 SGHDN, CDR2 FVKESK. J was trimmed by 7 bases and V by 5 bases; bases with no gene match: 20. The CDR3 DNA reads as TGTGCCAGCAGCAGAGGGTACGGTGGGCAGGGGGTTTTGAATGAGCAGTTCTTC. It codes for CASSRGYGGQGVLNEQFF.

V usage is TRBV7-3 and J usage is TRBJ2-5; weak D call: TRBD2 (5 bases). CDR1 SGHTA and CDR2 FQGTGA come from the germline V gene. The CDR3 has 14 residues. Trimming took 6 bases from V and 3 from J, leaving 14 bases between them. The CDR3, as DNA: TGTGCCAGCAGTTTGAGCGGAGTCGAAGAGACCCAGTACTTC. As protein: CASSLSGVEETQYF.

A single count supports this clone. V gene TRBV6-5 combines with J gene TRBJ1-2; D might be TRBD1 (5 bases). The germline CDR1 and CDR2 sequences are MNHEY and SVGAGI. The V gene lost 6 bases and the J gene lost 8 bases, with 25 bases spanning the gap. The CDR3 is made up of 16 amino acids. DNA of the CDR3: TGTGCCAGCAGATACCTAATAAAGGGACGGAGGGGAGGCTACACCTTC. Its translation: CASRYLIKGRRGGYTF.

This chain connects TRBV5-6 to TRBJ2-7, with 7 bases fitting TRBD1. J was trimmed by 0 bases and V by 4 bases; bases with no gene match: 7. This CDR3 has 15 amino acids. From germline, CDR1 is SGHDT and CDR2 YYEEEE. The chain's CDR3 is CASSMDRRNSYEQYF. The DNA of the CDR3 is TGTGCCAGCAGCATGGACAGGCGAAACTCCTACGAGCAGTACTTC.

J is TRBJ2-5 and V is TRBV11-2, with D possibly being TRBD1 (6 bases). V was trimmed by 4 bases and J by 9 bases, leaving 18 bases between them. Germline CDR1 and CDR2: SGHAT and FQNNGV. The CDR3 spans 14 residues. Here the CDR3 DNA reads TGTGCCAGCAGCTCCTATGGACAGCAAGCGGCCCAGTACTTC. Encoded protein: CASSSYGQQAAQYF.

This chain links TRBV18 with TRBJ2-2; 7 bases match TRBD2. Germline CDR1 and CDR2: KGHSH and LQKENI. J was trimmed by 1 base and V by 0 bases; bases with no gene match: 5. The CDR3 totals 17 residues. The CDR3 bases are TGTGCCAGCTCACCACCGGGGAGGGCCTTGAACACCGGGGAGCTGTTTTTT. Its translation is CASSPPGRALNTGELFF. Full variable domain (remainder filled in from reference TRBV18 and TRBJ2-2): NAGVMQNPRHLVRRRGQEARLRCSPMKGHSHVYWYRQLPEEGLKFMVYLQKENIIDESGMPKERFSAEFPKEGPSILRIQQVVRGDSAAYFCASSPPGRALNTGELFFGEGSRLTVL.

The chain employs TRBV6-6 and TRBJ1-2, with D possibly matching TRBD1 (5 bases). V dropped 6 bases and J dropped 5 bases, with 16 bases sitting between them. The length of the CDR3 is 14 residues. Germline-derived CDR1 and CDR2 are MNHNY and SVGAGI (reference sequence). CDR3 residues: CASSLDNRVYGYTF. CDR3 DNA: TGTGCCAGCAGCTTGGACAACAGAGTATATGGCTACACCTTC.

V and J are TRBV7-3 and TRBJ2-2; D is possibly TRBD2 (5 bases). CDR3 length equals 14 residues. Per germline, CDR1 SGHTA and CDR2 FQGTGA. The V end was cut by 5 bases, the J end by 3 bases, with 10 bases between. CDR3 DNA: TGTGCCAGCAGCCGGGCCGGGGACACCGGGGAGCTGTTTTTT. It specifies CASSRAGDTGELFF.

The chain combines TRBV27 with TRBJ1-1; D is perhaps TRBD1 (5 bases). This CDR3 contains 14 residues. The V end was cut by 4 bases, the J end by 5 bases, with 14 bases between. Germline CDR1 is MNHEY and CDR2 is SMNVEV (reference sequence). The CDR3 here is CASSSTQGLTEAFF. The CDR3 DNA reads TGTGCCAGCAGTTCGACTCAGGGCTTGACTGAAGCTTTCTTT.

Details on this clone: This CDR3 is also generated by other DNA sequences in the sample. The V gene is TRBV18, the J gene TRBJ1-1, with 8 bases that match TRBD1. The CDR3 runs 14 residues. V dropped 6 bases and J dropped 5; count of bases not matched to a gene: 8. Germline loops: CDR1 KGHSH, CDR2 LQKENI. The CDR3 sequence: CASSPGQGVTEAFF. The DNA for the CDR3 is TGTGCCAGCTCCCCCGGACAGGGAGTTACTGAAGCTTTCTTT.

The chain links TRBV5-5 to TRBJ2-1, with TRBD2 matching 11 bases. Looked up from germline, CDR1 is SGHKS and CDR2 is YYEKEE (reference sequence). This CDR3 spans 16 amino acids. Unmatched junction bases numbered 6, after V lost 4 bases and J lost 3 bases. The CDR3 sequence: CASSPLAGGGYNEQFF. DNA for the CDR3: TGTGCCAGCAGCCCCCTAGCGGGAGGTGGCTACAATGAGCAGTTCTTC.

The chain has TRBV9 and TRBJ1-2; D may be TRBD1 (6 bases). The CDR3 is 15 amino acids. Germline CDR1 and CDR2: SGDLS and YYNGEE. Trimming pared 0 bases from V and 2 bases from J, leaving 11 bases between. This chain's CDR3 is CASSVGQGWNYGYTF. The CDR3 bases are TGTGCCAGCAGCGTAGGTCAGGGGTGGAACTATGGCTACACCTTC.

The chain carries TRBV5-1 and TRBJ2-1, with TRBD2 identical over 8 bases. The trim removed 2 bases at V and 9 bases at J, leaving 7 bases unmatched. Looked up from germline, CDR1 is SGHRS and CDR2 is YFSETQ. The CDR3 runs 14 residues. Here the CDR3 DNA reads TGCGCCAGCAGCTTTGACGGGGGGGCGATTGAGCAGTTCTTC. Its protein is CASSFDGGAIEQFF. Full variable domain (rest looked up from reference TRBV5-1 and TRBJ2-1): KAGVTQTPRYLIKTRGQQVTLSCSPISGHRSVSWYQQTPGQGLQFLFEYFSETQRNKGNFPGRFSGRQFSNSRSEMNVSTLELGDSALYLCASSFDGGAIEQFFGPGTRLTVL.

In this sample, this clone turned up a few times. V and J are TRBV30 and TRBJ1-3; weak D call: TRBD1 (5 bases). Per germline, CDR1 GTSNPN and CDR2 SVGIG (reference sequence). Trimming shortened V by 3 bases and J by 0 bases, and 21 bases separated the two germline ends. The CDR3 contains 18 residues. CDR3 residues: CAWRTTAGRNFSGNTIYF. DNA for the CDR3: TGTGCCTGGAGGACTACCGCGGGACGGAACTTCTCTGGAAACACCATATATTTT.

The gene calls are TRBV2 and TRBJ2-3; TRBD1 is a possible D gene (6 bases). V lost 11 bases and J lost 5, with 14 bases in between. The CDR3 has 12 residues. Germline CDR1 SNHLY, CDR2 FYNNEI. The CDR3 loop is CAGRARGDTQYF. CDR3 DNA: TGTGCCGGAAGAGCCAGGGGAGATACGCAGTATTTT.

CDR3 residues: CATSSDNNQETQYF. CDR3 DNA sequence: TGTGCCACCAGCTCCGACAATAACCAAGAGACCCAGTACTTC. This chain joins TRBV15 and TRBJ2-5; D remains unclear. The CDR3 is 14 residues long. Per the germline V gene, CDR1 is LNHNV and CDR2 is YYDKDF (reference sequence). The V gene lost 5 bases and the J gene lost 0 bases, with 10 bases spanning the gap.

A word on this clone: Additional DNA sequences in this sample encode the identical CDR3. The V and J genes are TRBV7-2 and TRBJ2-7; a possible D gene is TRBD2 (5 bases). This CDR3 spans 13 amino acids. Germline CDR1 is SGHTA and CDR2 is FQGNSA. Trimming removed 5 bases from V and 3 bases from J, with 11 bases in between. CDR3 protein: CASSLGLIYEQYF. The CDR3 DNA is TGTGCCAGCAGCCTCGGACTGATCTACGAGCAGTACTTC.

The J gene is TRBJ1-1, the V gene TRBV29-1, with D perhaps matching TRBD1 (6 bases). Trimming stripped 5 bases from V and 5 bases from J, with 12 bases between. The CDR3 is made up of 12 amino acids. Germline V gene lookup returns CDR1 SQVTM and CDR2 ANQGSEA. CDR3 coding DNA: TGCAGCGTTATTAGGGGACAAACTGAAGCTTTCTTT. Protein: CSVIRGQTEAFF.

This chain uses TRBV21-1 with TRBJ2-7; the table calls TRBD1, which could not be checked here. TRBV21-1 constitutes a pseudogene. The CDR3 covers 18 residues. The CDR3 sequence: CASSKKWGHRVLTYEQYF. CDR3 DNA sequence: TGTGCCAGCAGCAAAAAATGGGGCCACAGGGTTTTGACCTACGAGCAGTACTTC.